These T cell receptor beta chains were read from a single sample in a study of cytomegalovirus exposure and HLA in healthy donors. Here immunoSEQ multiplex PCR was the method, and the copy in TCRdb shows in-frame clones only, minus some. This sample has roughly 52,000 clones, with around three quarters found just once. The sample was PBMCs. These receptors were obtained from a female donor in good health and CMV-seronegative. Both conserved end residues are part of each CDR3. Each record gives: D gene, clone size, V gene, CDR3 protein. A D gene is named only where the DNA matches it firmly. Clone size appears in some rows only: once, few, many, or a class for an expanded clone.

NA	NA	TRBV9	CASSVAQGGGYTF
NA	NA	TRBV7-9	CASSRGSERLRTDTQYF
NA	NA	TRBV27	CASSSHYTDTQYF
NA	NA	TRBV7-9	CASSLSIQGYEQYF
NA	NA	TRBV19	CASSIKTTLPNYGYTF
NA	NA	TRBV7-3	CASSPRNTGELFF
NA	NA	TRBV30	CAWSVAYGYTF
TRBD1	NA	TRBV6-5	CASSRDRGSGNTIYF
NA	NA	TRBV19	CASSSRTGGNQPQHF
NA	few	TRBV5-8	CASSLVLRDEQFF